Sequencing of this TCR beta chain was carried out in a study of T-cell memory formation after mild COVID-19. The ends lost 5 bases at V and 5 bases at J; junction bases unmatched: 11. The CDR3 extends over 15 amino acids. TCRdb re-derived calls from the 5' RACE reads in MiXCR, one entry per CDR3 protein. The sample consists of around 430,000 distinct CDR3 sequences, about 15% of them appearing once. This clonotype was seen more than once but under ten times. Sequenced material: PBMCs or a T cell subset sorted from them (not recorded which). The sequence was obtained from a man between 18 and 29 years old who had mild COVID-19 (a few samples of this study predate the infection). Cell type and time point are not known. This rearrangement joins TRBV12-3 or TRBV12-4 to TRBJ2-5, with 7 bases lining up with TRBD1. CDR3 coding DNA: TGTGCCAGCAGTGGGGGACAGTCCATCCTTGAGACCCAGTACTTC. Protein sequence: CASSGGQSILETQYF.